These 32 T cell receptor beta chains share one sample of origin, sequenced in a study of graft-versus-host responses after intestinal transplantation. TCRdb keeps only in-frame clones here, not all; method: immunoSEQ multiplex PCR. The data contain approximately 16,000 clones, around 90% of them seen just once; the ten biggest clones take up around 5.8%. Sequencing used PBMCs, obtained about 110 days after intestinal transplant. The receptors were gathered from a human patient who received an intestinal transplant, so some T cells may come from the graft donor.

DNA for the CDR3: TGTGCCAGCAGCTTGTCGCCTTTTGGATCCTGGACAGATACGCAGTATTTT. Translation gives CASSLSPFGSWTDTQYF. The rearrangement links TRBV5-5 to TRBJ2-3; D remains unclear. V gave up 1 base and J gave up 3 bases, with 18 bases separating them. Germline V gene sequence: CDR1 SGHKS, CDR2 YYEKEE (reference sequence). The CDR3 contains 17 residues.

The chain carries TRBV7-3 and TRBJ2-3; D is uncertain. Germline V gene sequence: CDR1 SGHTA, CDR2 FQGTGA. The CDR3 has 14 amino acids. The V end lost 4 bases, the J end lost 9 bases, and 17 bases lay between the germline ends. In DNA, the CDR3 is TGTGCCAGCAGCTCTACCCCCGAGTACTTCACGCAGTATTTT. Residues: CASSSTPEYFTQYF.

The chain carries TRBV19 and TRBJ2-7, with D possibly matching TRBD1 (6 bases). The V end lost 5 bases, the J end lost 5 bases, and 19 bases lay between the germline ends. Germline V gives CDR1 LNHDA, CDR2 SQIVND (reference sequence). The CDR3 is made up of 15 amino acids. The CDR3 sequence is CASSPWAQGSNEQYF. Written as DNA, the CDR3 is TGTGCCAGTAGTCCCTGGGCACAGGGTTCCAACGAGCAGTACTTC. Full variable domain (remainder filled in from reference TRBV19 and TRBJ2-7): DGGITQSPKYLFRKEGQNVTLSCEQNLNHDAMYWYRQDPGQGLRLIYYSQIVNDFQKGDIAEGYSVSREKKESFPLTVTSAQKNPTAFYLCASSPWAQGSNEQYFGPGTRLTVT.

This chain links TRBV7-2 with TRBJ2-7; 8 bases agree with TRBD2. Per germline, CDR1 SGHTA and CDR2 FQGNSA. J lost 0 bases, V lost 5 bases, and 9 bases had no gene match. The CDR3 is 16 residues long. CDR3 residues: CASSPGGGIFSYEQYF. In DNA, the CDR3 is TGTGCCAGCAGCCCCGGGGGGGGAATTTTCTCCTACGAGCAGTACTTC. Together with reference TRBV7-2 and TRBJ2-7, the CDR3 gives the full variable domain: GAGVSQSPSNKVTEKGKDVELRCDPISGHTALYWYRQSLGQGLEFLIYFQGNSAPDKSGLPSDRFSAERTGGSVSTLTIQRTQQEDSAVYLCASSPGGGIFSYEQYFGPGTRLTVT.

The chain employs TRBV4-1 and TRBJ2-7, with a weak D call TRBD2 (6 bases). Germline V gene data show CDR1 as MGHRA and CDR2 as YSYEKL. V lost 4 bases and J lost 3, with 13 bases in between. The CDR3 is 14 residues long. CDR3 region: CASSPGLPSYEQYF. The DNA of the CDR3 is TGCGCCAGCAGCCCGGGACTCCCAAGCTACGAGCAGTACTTC.

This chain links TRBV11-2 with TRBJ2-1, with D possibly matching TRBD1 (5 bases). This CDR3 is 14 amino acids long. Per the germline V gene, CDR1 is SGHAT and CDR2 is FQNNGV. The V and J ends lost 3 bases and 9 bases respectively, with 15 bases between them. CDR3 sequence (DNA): TGTGCCAGCAGCTTTCCCAGGGCTCGTGGTGAGCAGTTCTTC. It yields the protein CASSFPRARGEQFF.

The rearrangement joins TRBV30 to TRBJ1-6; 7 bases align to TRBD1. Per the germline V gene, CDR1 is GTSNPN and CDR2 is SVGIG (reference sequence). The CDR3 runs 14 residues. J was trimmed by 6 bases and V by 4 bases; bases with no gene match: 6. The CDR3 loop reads CAWTPGQINSPLHF. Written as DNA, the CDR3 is TGTGCCTGGACGCCGGGACAGATTAATTCACCCCTCCACTTT.

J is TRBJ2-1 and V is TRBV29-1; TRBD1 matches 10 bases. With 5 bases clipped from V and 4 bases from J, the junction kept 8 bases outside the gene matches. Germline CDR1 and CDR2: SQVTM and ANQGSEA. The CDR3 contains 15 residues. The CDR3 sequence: CSVSSGTGVYNEQFF. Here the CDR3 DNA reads TGCAGCGTTTCATCCGGGACAGGGGTATACAATGAGCAGTTCTTC.

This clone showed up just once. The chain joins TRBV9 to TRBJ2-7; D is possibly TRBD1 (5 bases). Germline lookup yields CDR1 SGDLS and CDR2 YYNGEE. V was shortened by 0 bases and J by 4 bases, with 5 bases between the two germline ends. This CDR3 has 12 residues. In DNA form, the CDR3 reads TGTGCCAGCAGCGTAGAGGGGTACGAGCAGTACTTC. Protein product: CASSVEGYEQYF.

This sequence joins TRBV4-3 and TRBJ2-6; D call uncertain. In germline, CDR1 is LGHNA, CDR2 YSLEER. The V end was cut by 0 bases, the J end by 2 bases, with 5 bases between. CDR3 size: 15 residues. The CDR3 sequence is CASSQEGTGANVLTF. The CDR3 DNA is TGCGCCAGCAGCCAAGAAGGAACTGGGGCCAACGTCCTGACTTTC.

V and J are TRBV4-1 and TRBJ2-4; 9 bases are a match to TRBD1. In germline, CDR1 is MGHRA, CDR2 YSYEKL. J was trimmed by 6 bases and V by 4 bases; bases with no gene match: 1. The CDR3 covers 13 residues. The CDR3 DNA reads TGCGCCAGCAGCCCGGGACAGGGAAACATTCAGTACTTC. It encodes CASSPGQGNIQYF.

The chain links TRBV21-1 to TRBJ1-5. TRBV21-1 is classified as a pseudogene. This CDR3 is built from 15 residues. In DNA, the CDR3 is TGTGCCAGCAGCGGCGAGGGAGGAACGGTTCAGCCCCAGCATTTT. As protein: CASSGEGGTVQPQHF.

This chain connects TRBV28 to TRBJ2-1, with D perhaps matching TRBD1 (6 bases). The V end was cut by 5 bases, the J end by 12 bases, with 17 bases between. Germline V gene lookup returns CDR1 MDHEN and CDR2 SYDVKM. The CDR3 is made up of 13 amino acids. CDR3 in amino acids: CASSLGAPGTQFF. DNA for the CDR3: TGTGCCAGCAGTCTGGGGGCCCCGGGGACGCAGTTCTTC.

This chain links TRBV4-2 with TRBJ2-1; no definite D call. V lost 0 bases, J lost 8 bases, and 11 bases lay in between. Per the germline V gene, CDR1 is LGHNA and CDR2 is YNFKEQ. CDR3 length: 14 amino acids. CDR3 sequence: CASSQEHPVDEQFF. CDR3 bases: TGTGCCAGCAGCCAAGAACACCCTGTCGATGAGCAGTTCTTC.

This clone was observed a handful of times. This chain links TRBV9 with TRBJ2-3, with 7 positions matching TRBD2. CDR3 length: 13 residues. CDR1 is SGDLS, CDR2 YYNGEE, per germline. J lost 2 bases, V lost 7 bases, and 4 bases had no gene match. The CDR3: CASQRDLTDTQYF. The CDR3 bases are TGTGCCAGCCAGCGGGACCTCACAGATACGCAGTATTTT.

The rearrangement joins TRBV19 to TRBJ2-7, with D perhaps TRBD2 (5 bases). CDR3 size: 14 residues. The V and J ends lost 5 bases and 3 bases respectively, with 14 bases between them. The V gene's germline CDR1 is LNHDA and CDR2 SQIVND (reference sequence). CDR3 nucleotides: TGTGCCAGTAGTCCTGGACTTAAGGGCTACGAGCAGTACTTC. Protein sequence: CASSPGLKGYEQYF.

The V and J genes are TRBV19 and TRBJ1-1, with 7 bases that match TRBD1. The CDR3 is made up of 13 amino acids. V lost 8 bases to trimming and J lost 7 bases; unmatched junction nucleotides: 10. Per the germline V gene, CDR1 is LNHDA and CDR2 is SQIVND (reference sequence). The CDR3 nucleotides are TGTGCCAGTTCCCTTATAGGGGGCCATGAAGCTTTCTTT. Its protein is CASSLIGGHEAFF.

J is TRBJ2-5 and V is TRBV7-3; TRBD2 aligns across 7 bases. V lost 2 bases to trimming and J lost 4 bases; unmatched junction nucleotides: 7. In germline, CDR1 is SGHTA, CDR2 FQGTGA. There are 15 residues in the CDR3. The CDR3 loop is CASSLRAGVRETQYF. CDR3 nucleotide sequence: TGTGCCAGCAGCTTACGCGCGGGAGTGAGAGAGACCCAGTACTTC.

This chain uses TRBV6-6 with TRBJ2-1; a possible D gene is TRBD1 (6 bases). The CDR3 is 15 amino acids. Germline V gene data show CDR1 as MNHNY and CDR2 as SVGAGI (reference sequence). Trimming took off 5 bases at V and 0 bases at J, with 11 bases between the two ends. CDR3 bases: TGTGCCAGCAGTCTCGCGGACAGCTCCTACAATGAGCAGTTCTTC. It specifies CASSLADSSYNEQFF.

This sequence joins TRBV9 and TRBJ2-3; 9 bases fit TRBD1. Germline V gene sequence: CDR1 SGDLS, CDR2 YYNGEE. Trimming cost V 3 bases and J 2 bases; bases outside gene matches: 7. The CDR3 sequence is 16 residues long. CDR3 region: CASSAWTGVITDTQYF. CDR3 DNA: TGTGCCAGCAGCGCCTGGACAGGGGTTATCACAGATACGCAGTATTTT. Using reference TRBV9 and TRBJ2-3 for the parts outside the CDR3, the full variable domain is DSGVTQTPKHLITATGQRVTLRCSPRSGDLSVYWYQQSLDQGLQFLIQYYNGEERAKGNILERFSAQQFPDLHSELNLSSLELGDSALYFCASSAWTGVITDTQYFGPGTRLTVL.

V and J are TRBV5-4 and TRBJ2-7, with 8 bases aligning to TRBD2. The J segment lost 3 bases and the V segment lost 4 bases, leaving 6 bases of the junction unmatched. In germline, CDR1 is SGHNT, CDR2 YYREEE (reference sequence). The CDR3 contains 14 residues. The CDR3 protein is CASSHGGDFYEQYF. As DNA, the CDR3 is TGTGCCAGCAGCCACGGGGGGGATTTCTACGAGCAGTACTTC.

The CDR3 sequence: CASSLDRARVETQYF. The CDR3, as DNA: TGTGCCAGCAGTTTAGACAGGGCGAGAGTAGAGACCCAGTACTTC. The chain has TRBV28 and TRBJ2-5, with 7 positions matching TRBD1. This CDR3 region has 15 residues. The J segment lost 4 bases and the V segment lost 2 bases, leaving 7 bases of the junction unmatched. The germline CDR1 and CDR2 sequences are MDHEN and SYDVKM.

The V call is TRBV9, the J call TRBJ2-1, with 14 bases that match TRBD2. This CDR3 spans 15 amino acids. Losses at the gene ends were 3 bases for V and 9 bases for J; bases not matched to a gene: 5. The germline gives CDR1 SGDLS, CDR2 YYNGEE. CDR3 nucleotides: TGTGCCAGCAGCGCGACTAGCGGGAGGGGATTTGAGCAGTTCTTC. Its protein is CASSATSGRGFEQFF.

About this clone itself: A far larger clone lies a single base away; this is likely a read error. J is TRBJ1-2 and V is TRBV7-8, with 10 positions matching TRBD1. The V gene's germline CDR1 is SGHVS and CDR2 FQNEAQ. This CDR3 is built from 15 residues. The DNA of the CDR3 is TGTGCCAGCATCTTAGCCGGGACAGGGGTCTATGGCTACACCTTC. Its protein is CASILAGTGVYGYTF.

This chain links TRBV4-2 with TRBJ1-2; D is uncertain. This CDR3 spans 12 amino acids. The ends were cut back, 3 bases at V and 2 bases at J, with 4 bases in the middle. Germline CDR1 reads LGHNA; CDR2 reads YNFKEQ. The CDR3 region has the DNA TGTGCCAGCAGCCACGGGAACTATGGCTACACCTTC. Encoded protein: CASSHGNYGYTF.

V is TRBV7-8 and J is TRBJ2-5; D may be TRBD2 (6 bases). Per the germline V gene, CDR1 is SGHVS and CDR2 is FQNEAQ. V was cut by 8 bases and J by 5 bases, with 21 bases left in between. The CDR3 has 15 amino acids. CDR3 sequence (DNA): TGTGCCAGCGTCGATGTGGGACTCGGATTCGAGACCCAGTACTTC. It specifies CASVDVGLGFETQYF.

The CDR3 DNA sequence: TGTGCCAGCAGTTTGTCGGTATATGAAAAACTGTTTTTT. It codes for CASSLSVYEKLFF. The chain links TRBV27 to TRBJ1-4; no reliable D call. Trimming stripped 3 bases from V and 6 bases from J, with 8 bases between. The germline gives CDR1 MNHEY, CDR2 SMNVEV (reference sequence). The CDR3 is made up of 13 amino acids.

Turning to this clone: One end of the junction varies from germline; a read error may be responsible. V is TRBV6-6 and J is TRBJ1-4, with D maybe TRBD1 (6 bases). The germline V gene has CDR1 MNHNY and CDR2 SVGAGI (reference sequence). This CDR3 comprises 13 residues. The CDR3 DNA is TGTGCCAGCAGTCCTGAGCGGCAGGGGAGGACATATTTT. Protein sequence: CASSPERQGRTYF.

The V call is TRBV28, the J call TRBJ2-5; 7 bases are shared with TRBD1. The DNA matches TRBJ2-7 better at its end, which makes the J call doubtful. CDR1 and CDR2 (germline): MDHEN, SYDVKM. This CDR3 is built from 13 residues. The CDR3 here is CASSLGDRTEQYF. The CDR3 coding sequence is TGTGCCAGCAGTTTAGGGGACAGAACCGAGCAGTACTTC.

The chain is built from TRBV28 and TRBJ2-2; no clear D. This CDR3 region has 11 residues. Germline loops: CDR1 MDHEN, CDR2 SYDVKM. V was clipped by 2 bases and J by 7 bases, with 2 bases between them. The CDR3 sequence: CASSLIGELFF. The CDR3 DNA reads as TGTGCCAGCAGTTTAATCGGGGAGCTGTTTTTT.

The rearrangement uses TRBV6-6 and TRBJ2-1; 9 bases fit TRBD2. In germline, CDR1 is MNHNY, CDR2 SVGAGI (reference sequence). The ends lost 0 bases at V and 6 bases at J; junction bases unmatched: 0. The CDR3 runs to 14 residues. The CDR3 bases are TGTGCCAGCAGTTACTCTAGCGGGAGCAATGAGCAGTTCTTC. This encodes CASSYSSGSNEQFF.

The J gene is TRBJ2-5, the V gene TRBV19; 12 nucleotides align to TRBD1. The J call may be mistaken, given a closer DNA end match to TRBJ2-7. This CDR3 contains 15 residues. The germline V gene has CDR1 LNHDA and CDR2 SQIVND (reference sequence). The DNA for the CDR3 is TGTGCCAGTAGTACTTCCCGGGACAGGGGGCGCGAGCAGTACTTC. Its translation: CASSTSRDRGREQYF.